The 10 T cell receptor beta chains given below trace back to one sample, sequenced in a study of CD8 T cells in ankylosing spondylitis. TCRdb recomputed calls from the 5' RACE reads with MiXCR, one row per CDR3 protein. This repertoire shows almost 250,000 distinct CDR3 sequences, roughly 32% found once; its top ten account for about 4%. The sequencing input was blood, either unsorted or a sorted T cell fraction (not recorded which). The source of these receptors is a male donor with ankylosing spondylitis or in good health (not recorded which).

The chain combines TRBV15 with TRBJ1-6, with 7 bases lining up with TRBD1. Looked up from germline, CDR1 is LNHNV and CDR2 is YYDKDF (reference sequence). CDR3 length: 17 residues. The V gene end was trimmed by 2 bases and the J gene end by 5 bases; junction bases not matched to a gene: 9. CDR3: CATSRPRGQGDNSPLHF. For the CDR3, the DNA is TGTGCCACCAGCAGACCTAGGGGGCAGGGGGATAATTCACCCCTCCACTTT.

This clonotype has at least ten counts. This chain links TRBV20-1 with TRBJ2-7, with TRBD2 matching over 9 bases. The V and J ends lost 6 bases and 5 bases, in that order; junction bases with no gene match: 11. This CDR3 spans 14 amino acids. Per germline, CDR1 DFQATT and CDR2 SNEGSKA (reference sequence). CDR3 sequence (DNA): TGCAGTGCCGTGAACCTAGCGGGGAAGAACGAGCAGTACTTC. It codes for CSAVNLAGKNEQYF.

The chain links TRBV12-3 or TRBV12-4 to TRBJ2-7; 10 positions match TRBD1. The J segment lost 4 bases and the V segment lost 5 bases, leaving 5 bases of the junction unmatched. The CDR3 loop spans 14 amino acids. Here the CDR3 reads CASSATGGRYEQYF. The CDR3, as DNA: TGTGCCAGCAGTGCGACAGGGGGCCGATACGAGCAGTACTTC.

CDR3 amino acids: CSVGGLDKAFF. CDR3 nucleotide sequence: TGCAGCGTTGGCGGTTTGGATAAGGCTTTCTTT. The chain joins TRBV29-1 to TRBJ1-1, with D hard to call. Deletions cut 4 bases from V and 11 bases from J, with 14 bases between. Germline loops: CDR1 SQVTM, CDR2 ANQGSEA. The CDR3 length is 11 residues.

The chain joins TRBV11-2 to TRBJ1-6; D is uncertain. CDR1 SGHAT and CDR2 FQNNGV come from the germline V gene. The CDR3 runs 18 residues. Trimming stripped 3 bases from V and 4 bases from J, with 19 bases between. The chain's CDR3 is CASSLGNRALGYNSPLHF. In DNA, the CDR3 is TGTGCCAGCAGCTTGGGAAATAGGGCTTTGGGTTATAATTCACCCCTCCACTTT.

This clonotype was recorded a few times. The chain combines TRBV6-1 with TRBJ2-3; 11 bases fit TRBD2. The ends lost 5 bases at V and 2 bases at J; junction bases unmatched: 6. Per germline, CDR1 MNHNS and CDR2 SASEGT. This CDR3 region has 16 residues. As DNA, the CDR3 is TGTGCCAGCAGTCTGGGACTAGCGGACTACACAGATACGCAGTATTTT. As protein: CASSLGLADYTDTQYF.

This chain uses TRBV29-1 with TRBJ2-2; tentative D call: TRBD1 (5 bases). Trimming pared 5 bases from V and 0 bases from J, leaving 13 bases between. Germline V gene sequence: CDR1 SQVTM, CDR2 ANQGSEA. This CDR3 has 15 residues. CDR3 in DNA: TGCAGCGTTCCCGACAGCGCCACGAACACCGGGGAGCTGTTTTTT. Protein: CSVPDSATNTGELFF.

V and J are TRBV10-2 and TRBJ2-7; D possibly uses TRBD1 or TRBD2 (5 bases each). Germline CDR1 is WSHSY and CDR2 is SAAADI. V lost 8 bases and J lost 1, with 12 bases in between. This CDR3 is 13 amino acids long. CDR3 in DNA: TGCGCCAGCGCGAGGGACGAGTCCTACGAGCAGTACTTC. Amino acid sequence: CASARDESYEQYF.

The table lists this clonotype with a few counts. V usage is TRBV12-3 or TRBV12-4 and J usage is TRBJ2-7; TRBD2 matches 13 bases. The V and J ends lost 5 bases and 7 bases, in that order; junction bases with no gene match: 2. This CDR3 contains 13 residues. The CDR3: CASSVTSGGEQYF. The CDR3 DNA follows: TGTGCCAGCAGTGTGACTAGCGGGGGGGAGCAGTACTTC.

The rearrangement uses TRBV30 and TRBJ2-3; D not certain. The CDR3 is made up of 14 amino acids. Germline CDR1 GTSNPN, CDR2 SVGIG (reference sequence). V shed 4 bases and J shed 0 bases, with 11 bases lying between them. CDR3: CAWNPETSTDTQYF. The CDR3 coding sequence is TGTGCCTGGAATCCAGAGACTAGCACAGATACGCAGTATTTT.